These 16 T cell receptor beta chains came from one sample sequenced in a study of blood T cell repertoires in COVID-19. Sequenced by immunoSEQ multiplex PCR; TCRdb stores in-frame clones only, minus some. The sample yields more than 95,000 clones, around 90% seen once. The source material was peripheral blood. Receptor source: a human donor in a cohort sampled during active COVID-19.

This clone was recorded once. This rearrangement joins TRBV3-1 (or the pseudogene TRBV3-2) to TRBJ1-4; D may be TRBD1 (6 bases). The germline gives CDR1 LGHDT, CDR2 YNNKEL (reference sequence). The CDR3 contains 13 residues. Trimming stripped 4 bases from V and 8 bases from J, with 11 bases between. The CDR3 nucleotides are TGTGCCAGCAGCCTCCGGACAGTCGAAAAACTGTTTTTT. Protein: CASSLRTVEKLFF.

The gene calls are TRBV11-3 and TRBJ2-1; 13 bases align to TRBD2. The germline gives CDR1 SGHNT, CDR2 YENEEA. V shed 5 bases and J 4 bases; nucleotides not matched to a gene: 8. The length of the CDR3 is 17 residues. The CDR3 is CASSRTLAGGLYNEQFF. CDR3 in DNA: TGTGCCAGCAGCAGAACACTAGCGGGGGGGCTGTACAATGAGCAGTTCTTC.

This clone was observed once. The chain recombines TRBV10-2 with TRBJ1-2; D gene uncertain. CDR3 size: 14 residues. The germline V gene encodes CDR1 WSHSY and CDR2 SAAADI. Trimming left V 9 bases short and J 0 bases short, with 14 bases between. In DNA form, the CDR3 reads TGCGCCAGTGGGGAGTTTAACTCTAACTATGGCTACACCTTC. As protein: CASGEFNSNYGYTF.

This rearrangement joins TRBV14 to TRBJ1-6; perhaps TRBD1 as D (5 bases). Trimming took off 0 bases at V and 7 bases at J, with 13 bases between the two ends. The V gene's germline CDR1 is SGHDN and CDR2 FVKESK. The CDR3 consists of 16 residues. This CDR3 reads CASSQDLDRINSPLHF. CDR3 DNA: TGTGCCAGCAGCCAAGATTTAGACAGAATCAATTCACCCCTCCACTTT.

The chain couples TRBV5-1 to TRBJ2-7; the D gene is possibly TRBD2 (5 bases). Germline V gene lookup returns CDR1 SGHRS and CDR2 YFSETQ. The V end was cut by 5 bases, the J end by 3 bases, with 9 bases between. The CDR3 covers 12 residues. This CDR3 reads CASRLGGYEQYF. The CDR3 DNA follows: TGCGCCAGCAGACTAGGAGGCTACGAGCAGTACTTC.

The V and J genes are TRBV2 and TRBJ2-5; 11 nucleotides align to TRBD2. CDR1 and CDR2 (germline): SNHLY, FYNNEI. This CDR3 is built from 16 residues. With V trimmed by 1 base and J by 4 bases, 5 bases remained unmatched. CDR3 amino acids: CASSEDLAGGRETQYF. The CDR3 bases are TGTGCCAGCAGTGAAGACCTAGCGGGGGGCCGAGAGACCCAGTACTTC.

CDR3 sequence: CASSLGAGGPSMDGYTF. CDR3 DNA: TGCGCCAGCAGCCTCGGGGCAGGGGGCCCATCAATGGATGGCTACACCTTC. The chain uses TRBV5-1 and TRBJ1-2; TRBD1 aligns across 8 bases. The J segment lost 6 bases and the V segment lost 4 bases, leaving 17 bases of the junction unmatched. Germline-derived CDR1 and CDR2 are SGHRS and YFSETQ. This CDR3 region has 17 residues.

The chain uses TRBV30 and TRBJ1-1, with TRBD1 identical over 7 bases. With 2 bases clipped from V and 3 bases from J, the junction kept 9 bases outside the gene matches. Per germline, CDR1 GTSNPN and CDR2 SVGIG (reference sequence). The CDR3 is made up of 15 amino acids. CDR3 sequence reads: CAWSRQGGAYTEAFF. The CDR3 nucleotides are TGTGCCTGGAGTCGACAAGGGGGCGCGTACACTGAAGCTTTCTTT. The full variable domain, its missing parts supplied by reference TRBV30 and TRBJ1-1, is SQTIHQWPATLVQPVGSPLSLECTVEGTSNPNLYWYRQAAGRGLQLLFYSVGIGQISSEVPQNLSASRPQDRQFILSSKKLLLSDSGFYLCAWSRQGGAYTEAFFGQGTRLTVV.

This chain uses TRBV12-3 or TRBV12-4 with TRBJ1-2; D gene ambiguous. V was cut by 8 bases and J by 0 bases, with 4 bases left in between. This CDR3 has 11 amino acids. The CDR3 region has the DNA TGTGCCAGCTCTACTAACTATGGCTACACCTTC. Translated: CASSTNYGYTF.

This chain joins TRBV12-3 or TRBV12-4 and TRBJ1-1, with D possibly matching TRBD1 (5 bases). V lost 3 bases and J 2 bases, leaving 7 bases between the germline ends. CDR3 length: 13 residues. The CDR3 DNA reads TGTGCCAGCAGTTTTGGACAAAACACTGAAGCTTTCTTT. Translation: CASSFGQNTEAFF.

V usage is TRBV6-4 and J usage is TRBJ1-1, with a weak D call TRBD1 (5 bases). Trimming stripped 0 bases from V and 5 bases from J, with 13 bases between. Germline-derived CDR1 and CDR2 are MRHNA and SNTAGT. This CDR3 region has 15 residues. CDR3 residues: CASSDSSGGVTEAFF. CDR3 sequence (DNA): TGTGCCAGCAGTGACTCATCGGGAGGGGTTACTGAAGCTTTCTTT.

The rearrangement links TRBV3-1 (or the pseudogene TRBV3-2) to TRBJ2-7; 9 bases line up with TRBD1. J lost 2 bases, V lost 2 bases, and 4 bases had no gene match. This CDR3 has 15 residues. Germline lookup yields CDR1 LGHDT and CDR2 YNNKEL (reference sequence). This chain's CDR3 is CASSQPGQGAYEQYF. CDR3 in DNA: TGTGCCAGCAGCCAACCGGGACAGGGAGCCTACGAGCAGTACTTC.

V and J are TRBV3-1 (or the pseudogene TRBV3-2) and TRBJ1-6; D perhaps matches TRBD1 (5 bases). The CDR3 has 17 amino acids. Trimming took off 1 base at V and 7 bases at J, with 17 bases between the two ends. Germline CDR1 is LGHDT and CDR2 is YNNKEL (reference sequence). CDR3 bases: TGTGCCAGCAGCCAAGCCCCCCTCGGACAAAAAAATTCACCCCTCCACTTT. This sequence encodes CASSQAPLGQKNSPLHF.

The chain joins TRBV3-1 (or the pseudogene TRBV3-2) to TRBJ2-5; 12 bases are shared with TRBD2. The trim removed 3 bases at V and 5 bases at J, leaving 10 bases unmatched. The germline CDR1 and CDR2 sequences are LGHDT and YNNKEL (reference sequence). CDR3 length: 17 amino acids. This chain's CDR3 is CASSQGGLAGMDETQYF. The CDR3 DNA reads TGTGCCAGCAGCCAGGGCGGACTAGCGGGAATGGATGAGACCCAGTACTTC.

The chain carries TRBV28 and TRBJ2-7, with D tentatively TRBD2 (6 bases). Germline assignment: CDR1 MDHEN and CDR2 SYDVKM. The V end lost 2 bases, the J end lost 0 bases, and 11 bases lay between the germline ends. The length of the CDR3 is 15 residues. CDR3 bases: TGTGCCAGCAGTTTACCGGAGGGAATCTCCTACGAGCAGTACTTC. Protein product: CASSLPEGISYEQYF.

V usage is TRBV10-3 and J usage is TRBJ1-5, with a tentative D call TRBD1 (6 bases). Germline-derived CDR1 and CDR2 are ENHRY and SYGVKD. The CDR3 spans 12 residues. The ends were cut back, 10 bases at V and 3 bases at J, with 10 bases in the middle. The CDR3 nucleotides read TGTGCCACCGGGACACCCAATCAGCCCCAGCATTTT. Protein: CATGTPNQPQHF.